Following are 26 T cell receptor beta chains from one sample sequenced in a study of blood T cell repertoires in COVID-19. TCRdb's table, derived via immunoSEQ multiplex PCR, lists solely in-frame clones and lacks some. The sample consists of some 200,000 clones, roughly 79% of them appearing once. Source material: peripheral blood. These receptors originate from a woman in her forties with COVID-19, enrolled during active disease.

The chain is built from TRBV19 and TRBJ1-4, with D perhaps TRBD1 (6 bases). CDR3 length equals 14 residues. Germline-derived CDR1 and CDR2 are LNHDA and SQIVND (reference sequence). V was clipped by 5 bases and J by 6 bases, with 13 bases between them. DNA of the CDR3: TGTGCCAGTAGTTGGGGGGGCGCAGATGAAAAACTGTTTTTT. It yields the protein CASSWGGADEKLFF.

CDR3 loop: CASSWGTGGNEQFF. CDR3 nucleotide sequence: TGTGCCAGTAGTTGGGGGACAGGGGGGAATGAGCAGTTCTTC. V usage is TRBV19 and J usage is TRBJ2-1; TRBD1 matches 11 bases. Trimming took 5 bases from V and 7 from J; bases not matched to a gene: 4. The CDR3 extends over 14 amino acids. Per germline, CDR1 LNHDA and CDR2 SQIVND (reference sequence).

The chain has TRBV7-8 and TRBJ2-5; maybe TRBD1 (5 bases). With 1 base removed from V and 6 bases from J, the gap between germline ends came to 12 bases. The CDR3 is 14 amino acids. Germline-derived CDR1 and CDR2 are SGHVS and FQNEAQ. CDR3 sequence: CASSLVQGSKTQYF. Here the CDR3 DNA reads TGTGCCAGCAGCTTAGTCCAGGGCTCAAAGACCCAGTACTTC.

The V gene is TRBV30, the J gene TRBJ2-5; tentative D call: TRBD1 (5 bases). V lost 2 bases to trimming and J lost 5 bases, with 9 bases between them. The CDR3 spans 12 residues. CDR1 and CDR2 from the germline V gene are GTSNPN and SVGIG (reference sequence). CDR3 sequence: CAWSLHRETQYF. The DNA of the CDR3 is TGTGCCTGGAGTTTACACAGGGAGACCCAGTACTTC.

This chain connects TRBV6-5 to TRBJ1-6, with 9 nucleotides matching TRBD1. The CDR3 runs 14 residues. The germline V gene encodes CDR1 MNHEY and CDR2 SVGAGI. The J segment lost 10 bases and the V segment lost 7 bases, leaving 8 bases of the junction unmatched. DNA of the CDR3: TGTGCCAGCAACGGACAGGGGTCGGGATCACCCCTCCACTTT. It encodes CASNGQGSGSPLHF.

The V and J genes are TRBV12-3 or TRBV12-4 and TRBJ2-1, with D possibly TRBD1 on 6 matching bases. This CDR3 region has 13 residues. V gave up 3 bases and J gave up 5 bases, with 8 bases separating them. DNA for the CDR3: TGTGCCAGCAGTTTGGGACAACACAATGAGCAGTTCTTC. This encodes CASSLGQHNEQFF.

The gene calls are TRBV6-1 and TRBJ2-5, with TRBD2 matching 8 bases. Germline V CDR1 and CDR2: MNHNS, SASEGT. Trimming removed 3 bases from V and 13 bases from J; junction bases left unmatched: 4. The CDR3 loop spans 11 amino acids. This CDR3 is CASSEVLAGYF. CDR3 in DNA: TGTGCCAGCAGTGAGGTGCTAGCGGGGTACTTC.

This clone showed up just once. V usage is TRBV19 and J usage is TRBJ2-3; a weak D match, TRBD2 (6 bases). V was trimmed by 7 bases and J by 3 bases, leaving 14 bases between them. Germline V gives CDR1 LNHDA, CDR2 SQIVND (reference sequence). The CDR3 is 14 amino acids. CDR3 protein: CASTRIGGTDTQYF. The DNA for the CDR3 is TGTGCCAGTACCCGAATCGGAGGGACAGATACGCAGTATTTT. Combining the CDR3 with reference TRBV19 and TRBJ2-3 gives the whole variable domain DGGITQSPKYLFRKEGQNVTLSCEQNLNHDAMYWYRQDPGQGLRLIYYSQIVNDFQKGDIAEGYSVSREKKESFPLTVTSAQKNPTAFYLCASTRIGGTDTQYFGPGTRLTVL.

CDR3 amino acids: CAISEGTGGSWEQYV. CDR3 DNA sequence: TGTGCCATCAGTGAAGGGACAGGGGGCTCTTGGGAGCAGTACGTC. This chain uses TRBV10-3 with TRBJ2-7; TRBD1 aligns across 12 bases. The germline CDR1 and CDR2 sequences are ENHRY and SYGVKD. This CDR3 spans 15 amino acids. The trim removed 3 bases at V and 7 bases at J, leaving 7 bases unmatched.

The V gene is TRBV2, the J gene TRBJ1-6; the D gene is possibly TRBD1 (6 bases). CDR3 length: 13 residues. V was clipped by 6 bases and J by 10 bases, with 13 bases between them. The germline CDR1 and CDR2 sequences are SNHLY and FYNNEI. The CDR3 sequence is CASSRTESSPLHF. CDR3 DNA: TGTGCCAGCAGCAGGACAGAAAGCTCACCCCTCCACTTT.

The genes are TRBV28 and TRBJ2-7; tentative D call: TRBD2 (6 bases). From germline, CDR1 is MDHEN and CDR2 SYDVKM. The CDR3 has 12 residues. Trimming cost V 4 bases and J 4 bases, with 8 bases left between them. The DNA for the CDR3 is TGTGCCAGCAGTTACGGGGGATACGAGCAGTACGTC. Protein sequence: CASSYGGYEQYV.

The chain carries TRBV3-1 (or the pseudogene TRBV3-2) and TRBJ2-1, with TRBD2 matching 8 bases. Per the germline V gene, CDR1 is LGHDT and CDR2 is YNNKEL (reference sequence). This CDR3 is built from 15 residues. Trimming took 4 bases from V and 8 from J; bases not matched to a gene: 10. The DNA of the CDR3 is TGTGCCAGCAGCCCTCGGGCTAGCGGGTTTTATGAGCAGTTCTTC. Encoded protein: CASSPRASGFYEQFF.

The chain links TRBV7-2 to TRBJ2-7; the D gene is possibly TRBD2 (6 bases). Trimming removed 1 base at V and 2 bases at J, with 9 bases between. The germline CDR1 and CDR2 sequences are SGHTA and FQGNSA. The CDR3 is 14 residues long. The CDR3 sequence is CASSLDLAAYEQYF. DNA for the CDR3: TGTGCCAGCAGCTTAGATTTAGCGGCCTACGAGCAGTACTTC.

The DNA of the CDR3 is TGTGCCAGCAGTTCGACAGGTTCCAATCAGCCCCAGCATTTT. It encodes CASSSTGSNQPQHF. The chain joins TRBV27 to TRBJ1-5, with D perhaps matching TRBD1 (6 bases). Germline V CDR1 and CDR2: MNHEY, SMNVEV (reference sequence). This CDR3 is built from 14 residues. V dropped 4 bases and J dropped 3 bases, with 10 bases sitting between them.

This clone appeared a few times. The chain has TRBV13 and TRBJ1-2, with 7 bases lining up with TRBD1. This CDR3 comprises 14 residues. V was clipped by 0 bases and J by 8 bases; unmatched bases: 6. In germline, CDR1 is PRHDT, CDR2 FYEKMQ (reference sequence). The CDR3 nucleotides are TGTGCCAGCAGCTTAGGAGGGGGCTTGAGGGGCTACACCTTC. The encoded protein is CASSLGGGLRGYTF.

The J gene is TRBJ1-5, the V gene TRBV19; D is uncertain. Germline V gene sequence: CDR1 LNHDA, CDR2 SQIVND (reference sequence). The CDR3 is 15 residues long. V gave up 8 bases and J gave up 1 base, with 15 bases separating them. The CDR3 DNA follows: TGTGCCAGTCACGGGGAGTTGGCAAGCAATCAGCCCCAGCATTTT. The encoded protein is CASHGELASNQPQHF.

V gene TRBV6-2 or TRBV6-3 combines with J gene TRBJ2-5, with 7 bases lining up with TRBD1. CDR3 length: 15 amino acids. V lost 4 bases and J lost 5; bases outside the gene matches: 10. Germline CDR1 and CDR2: MNHEY and SVGEGT. The CDR3 loop reads CASSFFEGAGETQYF. DNA for the CDR3: TGTGCCAGCAGTTTTTTTGAGGGGGCCGGGGAGACCCAGTACTTC.

This chain joins TRBV27 and TRBJ2-1, with 8 bases matching TRBD2. The CDR3 sequence is 15 residues long. The germline CDR1 and CDR2 sequences are MNHEY and SMNVEV (reference sequence). V lost 2 bases, J lost 7 bases, and 7 bases stayed unmatched. CDR3 sequence reads: CASSLRAGEGNEQFF. As DNA, the CDR3 is TGTGCCAGCAGTTTAAGAGCGGGAGAGGGTAATGAGCAGTTCTTC.

The rearrangement joins TRBV6-5 to TRBJ2-1; perhaps TRBD1 as D (7 bases). Trimming took off 8 bases at V and 3 bases at J, with 14 bases between the two ends. Germline CDR1 MNHEY, CDR2 SVGAGI. The CDR3 length is 14 residues. CDR3: CASQGGGDYNEQFF. The CDR3 coding sequence is TGTGCCAGCCAGGGGGGCGGAGACTACAATGAGCAGTTCTTC.

This chain links TRBV7-2 with TRBJ2-5; a weak D match, TRBD1 (5 bases). The CDR3 contains 12 residues. V was clipped by 0 bases and J by 7 bases, with 6 bases between them. Germline V gene data show CDR1 as SGHTA and CDR2 as FQGNSA. CDR3 residues: CASSLAQGTQYF. The CDR3 nucleotides read TGTGCCAGCAGCTTAGCGCAGGGGACCCAGTACTTC.

In its sample, this clone was seen many times. V and J are TRBV4-1 and TRBJ1-2, with D possibly TRBD1 on 6 matching bases. CDR1 MGHRA and CDR2 YSYEKL come from the germline V gene. The CDR3 has 16 amino acids. V lost 4 bases to trimming and J lost 5 bases, with 20 bases between them. CDR3 DNA sequence: TGCGCCAGCAGCCTCACGAAAGGACAGCACCTTTATGGCTACACCTTC. Its protein product is CASSLTKGQHLYGYTF.

The V and J genes are TRBV7-6 and TRBJ1-5; no firm D call. V gave up 5 bases and J gave up 4 bases, with 12 bases separating them. Germline values: CDR1 SGHVS, CDR2 FNYEAQ. CDR3 length: 14 amino acids. CDR3 DNA sequence: TGTGCCAGCAGCGGAGGACTGGGGAATCAGCCCCAGCATTTT. As protein: CASSGGLGNQPQHF.

The rearrangement uses TRBV5-5 and TRBJ1-5; 7 bases are a match to TRBD1. The CDR3 sequence is 13 residues long. Unmatched junction bases numbered 7, after V lost 4 bases and J lost 9 bases. Germline loops: CDR1 SGHKS, CDR2 YYEKEE (reference sequence). The CDR3 loop is CASSGEQGRPQHF. As DNA, the CDR3 is TGTGCCAGCAGCGGTGAACAGGGGCGGCCCCAGCATTTT.

The genes are TRBV30 and TRBJ1-2; D gene unclear. The CDR3 consists of 13 residues. The V and J ends lost 4 bases and 8 bases respectively, with 17 bases between them. CDR1 GTSNPN and CDR2 SVGIG come from the germline V gene (reference sequence). CDR3 DNA: TGTGCCTGGAATATCGACCCTTTGAGGGGCTACACCTTC. Amino acid sequence: CAWNIDPLRGYTF.

The chain carries TRBV7-8 and TRBJ2-7; the match to TRBD2 covers 12 bases. V trimming: 5 bases; J trimming: 4 bases; junction bases outside the gene matches: 12. The germline V gene encodes CDR1 SGHVS and CDR2 FQNEAQ. This CDR3 is 17 amino acids long. The CDR3 bases are TGTGCCAGCAGCCTACAACCGGGACTAGCGGGTCTTTACGAGCAGTACTTC. As protein: CASSLQPGLAGLYEQYF.

The chain links TRBV28 to TRBJ2-7; weak D call: TRBD2 (5 bases). Germline CDR1 is MDHEN and CDR2 is SYDVKM. The CDR3 extends over 15 amino acids. V lost 7 bases and J 0 bases, leaving 16 bases between the germline ends. The CDR3 region has the DNA TGTGCCAGCAATCCCGCGGGCCGCCCCTCCTACGAGCAGTACTTC. This translates into CASNPAGRPSYEQYF.